Sequencing of this TCR beta chain was carried out in a study of cytomegalovirus exposure and HLA in healthy donors (dated by TCRdb to about 2017). For the wider study: An earlier analysis of about 530 of the donors reported about 280 Gb of sequence data and roughly 120 million unique TCR beta sequences obtained from approximately 180 million T cells. Around 330 gigabases of sequencing data and 70 million to 100 million unique TCR sequences made up an early release that covered nearly 650 HLA-typed donors. Of the 300 to 450 genotyped donors, about 80% fell in the genetic ancestry cluster associated with self-reported Caucasian donors. The study aimed to test whether signatures of past pathogen exposure could be identified by cataloging public T cell receptors. Using immunosequencing, the study profiled T cell repertoires from 550 to 750 subjects and related those repertoires to cytomegalovirus serostatus. Along with the roughly 670-subject first cohort, a separate validation cohort of roughly 110 different subjects was used. The study combined high-throughput TCR immunosequencing, statistical association of individual TCRs with disease status, and machine learning to predict cytomegalovirus infection status. To study patterns of TCR occurrence, a later analysis re-analyzed previously published TCR beta repertoires from 550 to 800 donors and added high-resolution HLA genotyping. The later analysis used no new phenotypic data to find candidate immune exposures, relying instead on TCR beta sequences and their occurrence across donors. In an earlier analysis of 587 of the donors, high-throughput TCR beta sequencing was used to judge whether each TCR beta V gene segment behaved as functional or pseudogenic. Alongside the repertoire data, information on donor age, sex, ethnicity and CMV serostatus was compiled. Genome-wide SNP genotypes for about 65% of the roughly 670 donors were used in a later genetic analysis, which treated that subset as a discovery cohort. Every discovery cohort repertoire had been produced on one sequencing platform. HLA typing included class I and class II loci at four-digit resolution. The number of typed donors differed by locus: roughly 629-630 for A, B, C, DRB1 and DQB1; 500 to 550 for DQA1; 606 for DPA1; and about 450 for DPB1. A handful of DR-DQ haplotypes were handled as single units for association and clustering because linkage in the cohort was strong. Across about 370 genotyped donors of the cohort, an average of 235,054 unique TCR beta nucleotide sequences per donor were sequenced, and approximately 17% of those sequences were non-productive.

V drops 4 bases and J drops 3 bases, leaving 17 bases in between. Taken from cysteine to phenylalanine, the CDR3 has 15 residues. The DNA shown is the 45-base CDR3, in frame from base 1. CDR1 and CDR2 are drawn from the germline V gene (reference sequence): SGHKS, YYEKEE. The method was the immunoSEQ multiplex PCR assay. For the multiplex PCR, a mixture combining 60 forward primers for TCR Vbeta segments and 13 reverse primers for TCR Jbeta segments was used. The CDR3 region of rearranged TCR beta genes was amplified from genomic DNA by a multiplex PCR assay. On the Illumina HiSeq System, the amplified TCR beta libraries were sequenced as 87-base-pair reads. As for the authors' bioinformatics: A later analysis tallied around 80 million unique TCR beta chains across the 666 repertoires, and approximately 12 million of those chains were shared by two or more donors. Raw reads were error-corrected and collapsed into unique sequences by a nearest-neighbor algorithm in which closely related sequences were merged to remove PCR and sequencing errors. To assign V, D and J gene segments, CDR3 sequences were aligned to IMGT reference sequences. For a sequence to be retained, a match of at least six nucleotides was required to both a V gene segment and a J gene segment. A rearrangement was called productive if the CDR3 had no stop codons and remained in frame with V and J, and every other rearrangement was called non-productive. CDR3 was defined according to IMGT convention as the region running from the second conserved V-encoded cysteine to the conserved J-encoded phenylalanine. In an earlier analysis of more than 550 of the donors, sequences lacking an unambiguous match to a single V gene segment were excluded. In an earlier analysis of several hundred of the donors, V segments were called functional above 56.7% productive rearrangements and were called segregating when the between-donor standard deviation exceeded 5%. A statistical classification framework was built to diagnose cytomegalovirus status from the catalog of TCR beta chain sequences. In a later analysis, V and J genes were assigned by comparing TCR nucleotide sequences against IMGT/GENE-DB human TR gene sequences. The TCRdist pipeline was used in a later analysis to assign CDR3 sequences and most-parsimonious VDJ recombination scenarios. In a later analysis, each TCR beta chain was defined by its CDR3 amino acid sequence together with its V-gene family, and reads without a unique V-gene family were excluded. A later analysis removed 550 to 700 highly shared, low-generation-probability nucleotide sequences to deal with suspected cross-contamination and a sequencing artifact. For each public chain, a later analysis derived a clonal expansion index from normalized ranks of inferred template counts within each repertoire. In a later analysis, generation probabilities were computed using a VDJ recombination model fitted to out-of-frame rearrangements, and the results were checked against IGoR. In a later analysis, TCR-TCR, TCR-HLA and TCR-CMV co-occurrence was scored with hypergeometric tests, and a repertoire-size bias correction was applied to TCR pairs. To estimate false discovery rates, a later analysis permuted the HLA or CMV assignments 20 times. In a later analysis, co-occurring TCRs were grouped using DBSCAN, with TCRdist sequence similarity added in when clustering inside HLA-allele-positive subsets. Co-occurrence clustering excluded repertoires with fewer than 30,000 or more than 120,000 public chains, plus five with anomalous nucleotide sharing. The immuneACCESS repertoire file appears here via TCRdb, limited to in-frame rearrangements. These files lack a portion of the clones; in checked studies, under half of the deficit traces to unresolved V genes, and the cause of the others is not known. V, J and clone size reflect that table, while D and trimming were determined from the DNA. For this sample the table gives about 120,000 clones, of which over 75% were detected only once. In total, the top ten clones hold about 3.7% of the sample.

The cohort was made up of approximately 670 healthy bone marrow donors. At the time of sampling, every cohort member was nominally healthy, though immune exposures that went unrecorded were likely present. Of the 550 to 750 cohort members, approximately 300 had positive CMV serostatus and fewer than 400 had negative CMV serostatus, and CMV serostatus was not recorded for the donor. A peripheral blood sample was collected from each donor, and TCR beta sequencing was performed on peripheral blood mononuclear cells. The Qiagen DNeasy Blood Extraction Kit was used to extract genomic DNA from the blood cell samples. The table lists this clone with a few counts. No antigen is known for it. No base-level quality is on record; no much larger clone is a single base apart. The paper as a whole reports these results and caveats: At a false discovery rate of 0.05, a later analysis linked under 20,000 TCR beta sequences to specific HLA alleles. Because some donors lacked HLA typing at each locus, the association tests relied only on the typed subset. In this cohort, only TCR beta chains were sequenced, and detectable features were limited by the absence of alpha or paired-chain data. In an earlier analysis of 450 to 750 of the donors, most TCR beta V segments appeared in productive rearrangements about 87% or about 30% of the time, broadly matching IMGT annotations. An association between a missense DCLRE1C variant and V-gene and J-gene trimming of TCR beta chains was found in a later genetic analysis and replicated in an independent cohort. Most TCR sequences were seen in very few donors, while some public TCRs were found in many individuals. A total of roughly 160 TCR beta chains were listed by the study as associated with cytomegalovirus. Strong co-occurrence of HLA alleles, especially DR and DQ, made assigning TCR associations to individual alleles difficult. In a later analysis, the rate of TCR association differed among HLA loci, with DRB1 alleles having the most associated TCRs and HLA-C alleles having the fewest. Because counts were too low, approximately 15 rarely observed V segments, including chromosome 9 orphons, were excluded from the earlier analysis of 500 to 700 of the donors. According to the authors, the approach could potentially be generalized to other disease states and immunological phenotypes. According to a later genetic analysis, donors in an Asian-associated ancestry cluster had fewer N-insertions in productive TCRs than the approximately 700-donor mean. In a later analysis, HLA-associated TCR beta chains showed more clonal expansion and lower generation probabilities than non-associated chains that were equally common. For the cohort, immune exposure information was limited to CMV serostatus. Some IMGT-functional V segments, including TRBV6-2 and TRBV6-3, could not be distinguished by the 87-base-pair reads and were therefore excluded. The presence/absence analyses assumed that sequencing depth was roughly uniform across donors, and that assumption may not be true. In both the original and validation cohorts, the classifier was reported to diagnose cytomegalovirus status with high specificity and sensitivity. A few of the identified cytomegalovirus-associated TCR beta chains were confirmed in vitro to be specific for cytomegalovirus antigens. In a later analysis, several top co-occurrence clusters were reported to appear linked to parvovirus B19, influenza, CMV and Epstein-Barr virus. A cluster of highly shared sequence variants was judged likely to be a technical artifact of the sequencing pipeline. Correlated functional status among segregating V segments might reflect linkage disequilibrium, but an unknown experimental factor could not be ruled out. A further reported finding was that TCR beta sequences accurately predicted the HLA-A and HLA-B alleles for most subjects in the first cohort. In a later analysis, most CMV-associated TCR beta chains were found to appear HLA-restricted, with HLA associations seemingly driven largely by CMV exposure.

This TCR was sampled from a human donor in good health. Sequencing used PBMCs. Recombination connected TRBV5-5 to TRBJ2-7, with TRBD1 tentatively as D gene (6 bases match). CDR3 loop: CASSDIDRNLYEQYF. Here is the DNA: TGTGCCAGCAGCGATATTGACAGGAACCTCTACGAGCAGTACTTC.